A single sample is the source of the 9 T cell receptor beta chains below, sequenced in a study of cytomegalovirus exposure and HLA in healthy donors. TCRdb's copy holds only in-frame clones and misses some; the assay was immunoSEQ multiplex PCR. The data hold about 44,000 clones, with roughly 93% observed a single time. The sample taken for sequencing was PBMCs. The receptors were gathered from a woman under 30 in good health and CMV-seronegative.

The chain couples TRBV5-1 to TRBJ2-2, with D maybe TRBD1 (5 bases). V lost 1 base to trimming and J lost 6 bases, with 10 bases between them. The CDR3 is made up of 14 amino acids. Germline V gene sequence: CDR1 SGHRS, CDR2 YFSETQ. This chain's CDR3 is CASSLTSGPGELFF. In nucleotides, the CDR3 is TGCGCCAGCAGCTTGACTTCAGGGCCCGGGGAGCTGTTTTTT. The whole variable domain, remainder taken from reference TRBV5-1 and TRBJ2-2, is KAGVTQTPRYLIKTRGQQVTLSCSPISGHRSVSWYQQTPGQGLQFLFEYFSETQRNKGNFPGRFSGRQFSNSRSEMNVSTLELGDSALYLCASSLTSGPGELFFGEGSRLTVL.

This chain links TRBV9 with TRBJ2-7, with D uncertain. Per the germline V gene, CDR1 is SGDLS and CDR2 is YYNGEE. The CDR3 extends over 12 amino acids. V lost 0 bases and J 4 bases, leaving 5 bases between the germline ends. Here the CDR3 reads CASSVGDYEQYF. CDR3 nucleotides: TGTGCCAGCAGCGTAGGAGATTACGAGCAGTACTTC.

The rearrangement links TRBV4-2 to TRBJ2-7; a possible D gene is TRBD1 (6 bases). This CDR3 is built from 15 residues. V shed 0 bases and J shed 3 bases, with 12 bases lying between them. The germline CDR1 and CDR2 sequences are LGHNA and YNFKEQ. CDR3 sequence reads: CASSQDGTRGYEQYF. The CDR3 coding sequence is TGTGCCAGCAGCCAAGATGGGACAAGGGGCTACGAGCAGTACTTC.

The genes are TRBV6-1 and TRBJ1-1; D gene ambiguous. CDR1 MNHNS and CDR2 SASEGT come from the germline V gene. V lost 1 base to trimming and J lost 0 bases, with 9 bases between them. The CDR3 loop spans 15 amino acids. The CDR3, as DNA: TGTGCCAGCAGTGAAGTAACAGCCATGAACACTGAAGCTTTCTTT. As protein: CASSEVTAMNTEAFF.

The J gene is TRBJ2-1, the V gene TRBV5-1; TRBD1 aligns across 10 bases. Germline-derived CDR1 and CDR2 are SGHRS and YFSETQ. The CDR3 is made up of 14 amino acids. J was trimmed by 7 bases and V by 0 bases; bases with no gene match: 1. CDR3: CASSLGQGANEQFF. For the CDR3, the DNA is TGCGCCAGCAGCTTGGGACAGGGGGCAAATGAGCAGTTCTTC.

The J gene is TRBJ1-1, the V gene TRBV28, with TRBD1 matching over 9 bases. This CDR3 is built from 12 residues. V shed 7 bases, J shed 10 bases, and the junction held 7 bases outside the gene matches. Per the germline V gene, CDR1 is MDHEN and CDR2 is SYDVKM. The CDR3: CASNLGTGRAFF. The CDR3 DNA sequence: TGTGCCAGCAACCTTGGGACAGGGAGAGCTTTCTTT.

This chain links TRBV9 with TRBJ2-5, with a possible D match to TRBD2 (6 bases). The germline gives CDR1 SGDLS, CDR2 YYNGEE. Trimming took off 0 bases at V and 4 bases at J, with 10 bases between the two ends. This CDR3 is built from 14 residues. CDR3 amino acids: CASSVDAGGETQYF. The CDR3 region has the DNA TGTGCCAGCAGCGTAGATGCCGGGGGAGAGACCCAGTACTTC.

This clone was recorded only once. The chain combines TRBV5-1 with TRBJ2-5, with 7 bases fitting TRBD1. Germline values: CDR1 SGHRS, CDR2 YFSETQ. After removal of 1 base from V and 2 bases from J, the junction contained 5 bases not matched to a gene. The CDR3 is made up of 15 amino acids. Here the CDR3 reads CASSLTMGQQETQYF. The CDR3 nucleotides are TGCGCCAGCAGCTTGACGATGGGACAGCAAGAGACCCAGTACTTC.

The V and J genes are TRBV28 and TRBJ1-3; TRBD1 agrees at 11 bases. From germline, CDR1 is MDHEN and CDR2 SYDVKM. Trimming cost V 6 bases and J 3 bases; bases outside gene matches: 7. CDR3 size: 16 residues. CDR3 DNA: TGTGCCAGCAGCGACGGGACAGGGGGTTTTGGAAACACCATATATTTT. It encodes CASSDGTGGFGNTIYF.